The sequence of this T cell receptor (beta chain) was determined in a study of T cells after posttransplantation cyclophosphamide. Trimming shortened V by 1 base and J by 5 bases, and 8 bases separated the two germline ends. The CDR3 is 13 amino acids. Germline CDR1 reads SNHLY; CDR2 reads FYNNEI. A word on this clone: What it binds is unknown.

The table came from immunoSEQ multiplex PCR; TCRdb's copy has only in-frame clones and leaves some out. Listed for the sample are about 33,000 clones, none seen a single time. Peripheral blood was collected from the related graft donor on the marrow donation day. Study-wide results and limits: Recipient CMV seropositivity and CMV reactivation strongly tracked TRB clonality. Blood and skin or GI T cell repertoires showed limited TRB overlap. Donor CD8+ memory clones often dominated recipient blood repertoires at later times.

The receptor was derived from a woman aged 25 to 39 in good health and a related stem cell transplant donor. Sequenced material: PBMCs. V gene TRBV2 combines with J gene TRBJ2-5; D is uncertain. The CDR3 DNA sequence: TGTGCCAGCAGTGAAGATCAGAGGGAGACCCAGTACTTC. It encodes CASSEDQRETQYF.